Shown below are 2 T cell receptor beta chains from a single sample sequenced in a study of blood T cells in healthy people across ages. A sample-barcoded 5' primer and a J-beta primer mix were used in a second PCR of roughly 7 to 11 cycles. A single record per CDR3 protein comes from TCRdb applying MiXCR to the 5' RACE reads. This sample has roughly 570,000 distinct CDR3 sequences, with roughly 29% found just once. Sequenced sample: blood. The receptors derive from a woman aged 65 to 85 in good health.

The chain joins TRBV7-2 to TRBJ2-5; no definite D call. Trimming took off 7 bases at V and 2 bases at J, with 14 bases between the two ends. The CDR3 is 14 amino acids. CDR1 and CDR2 (germline): SGHTA, FQGNSA. CDR3 coding DNA: TGTGCCAGCACACCCTTTGGGGTACAAGAGACCCAGTACTTC. It yields the protein CASTPFGVQETQYF.

The chain has TRBV6-5 and TRBJ2-5; D call uncertain. CDR1 MNHEY and CDR2 SVGAGI come from the germline V gene. The CDR3 contains 14 residues. V was pared by 6 bases and J by 0 bases, with 11 bases between. CDR3 sequence: CASRRWGYQETQYF. CDR3 DNA sequence: TGTGCCAGCAGACGGTGGGGTTACCAAGAGACCCAGTACTTC.